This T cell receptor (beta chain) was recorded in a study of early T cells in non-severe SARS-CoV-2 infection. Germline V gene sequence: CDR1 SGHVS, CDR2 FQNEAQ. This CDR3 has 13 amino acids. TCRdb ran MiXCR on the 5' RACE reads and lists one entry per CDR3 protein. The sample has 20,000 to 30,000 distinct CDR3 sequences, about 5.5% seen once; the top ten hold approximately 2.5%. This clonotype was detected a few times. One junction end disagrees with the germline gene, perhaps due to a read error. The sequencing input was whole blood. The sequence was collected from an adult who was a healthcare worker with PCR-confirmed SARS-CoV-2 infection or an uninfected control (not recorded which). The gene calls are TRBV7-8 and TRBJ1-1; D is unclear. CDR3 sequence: CASSLALTREVFF. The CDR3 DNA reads TGTGCCAGCAGCTTAGCCCTAACTCGAGAAGTTTTCTTT.